The clone carrying this T cell receptor beta chain turned up a few times. Antigen unknown. This specimen belongs to a study of beta chain features in type 1 diabetes. Study findings and constraints: Type 1 diabetes patients showed a moderate but significant shortening of TCRB CDR3s in all four CD4+ subsets.

What was sequenced were expressed TCRB transcripts, since all of the isolated RNA had been reverse transcribed. Data came from immunoSEQ multiplex PCR; TCRdb stores just in-frame clones and leaves some out. The sample records 350,000 to 450,000 clones, over 9.5% being singletons. Germline values: CDR1 MDHEN, CDR2 SYDVKM. The trim removed 6 bases at V and 6 bases at J, leaving 12 bases unmatched. The CDR3 has 16 residues. Sequencing input: naive CD4+ T cells from blood. This chain connects TRBV28 to TRBJ2-3; TRBD2 agrees at 10 bases. The clonotype comes from a woman aged 18-35 years with type 1 diabetes. The CDR3 nucleotides read TGTGCCAGCAGGCTAGGGCTAGCGGGAGTGGCGGATACGCAGTATTTT. This sequence encodes CASRLGLAGVADTQYF.